This T cell receptor (beta chain) was found in a study of hypomethylating agent response in myelodysplastic syndrome. Study at large: Patients with myelodysplastic syndrome were roughly 9 male and 2 female. Responders were six or seven patients with complete response or hematologic improvement; roughly 5 were non-responders.

The protocol was immunoSEQ multiplex PCR, while the TCRdb copy is restricted to in-frame clones and leaves out a portion. The data show approximately 9,300 clones, about 83% seen once. Study outcomes and limitations: Control donors' ages did not match those of MDS patients.

About this clone: Its target is not known.

The CDR3 is 14 residues long. V dropped 8 bases and J dropped 0 bases, with 11 bases sitting between them. Germline V gene sequence: CDR1 MGHDK, CDR2 SYGVNS. The chain is built from TRBV25-1 and TRBJ1-3; D call uncertain. This receptor was taken from a human donor with myelodysplastic syndrome. The source was bone marrow, collected before or after starting hypomethylating agent treatment for myelodysplastic syndrome (not recorded which). The CDR3: CASSGGHSGNTIYF. DNA of the CDR3: TGTGCCAGCTCTGGAGGGCACTCTGGAAACACCATATATTTT.